The TCR beta chain described here comes from a study of T cell repertoires in cytomegalovirus infection. Study overall: Public TCR beta signatures provided an indication of both CMV infection and a matching HLA type.

TCRdb passed the reads through MiXCR, listing each CDR3 protein once. The sample has fewer than 550,000 distinct CDR3 sequences, about 11% seen once. V was pared by 4 bases and J by 3 bases, with 18 bases between. This CDR3 region has 16 residues. Germline V gene sequence: CDR1 SEHNR, CDR2 FQNEAQ (reference sequence). The source material was PBMCs. This clonotype was obtained from a human donor in good health (CMV status not recorded). Some clones in this sample may be carry-over from other donors' samples. The J gene is TRBJ2-5, the V gene TRBV7-9; D might be TRBD1 or TRBD2, each matching 6 bases. This CDR3 reads CASSSPRGTGEETQYF. The CDR3 coding sequence is TGTGCCAGCAGCTCCCCTAGGGGGACTGGAGAAGAGACCCAGTACTTC.